The subject of this entry is one T cell receptor (beta chain). This clonotype was recorded many times. Its antigen remains undetermined. No base quality values were provided; no much bigger clone lies one nucleotide off. Hyperthyroidism was defined as stable when no progression to ophthalmopathy occurred within 18 months of follow-up. Hyperthyroidism patients were newly diagnosed, were aged 18 to 65 years, and had a disease duration under 2 months. Patients with other autoimmune diseases, uncontrolled infections, pregnancy or lactation were excluded from the study. Clinical symptoms, serum thyroxine, TRAb, thyroid ultrasound and orbital computed tomography formed the basis of the diagnosis. Ficoll-Paque density gradient centrifugation was used to isolate PBMCs from around 10 ml of fresh peripheral blood. Trizol reagent was used to extract the total RNA, and its quality was then checked on an Agilent 2100 Bioanalyzer.

CDR3 length: 13 amino acids, cysteine to phenylalanine. The sequence is cut down to CDR3 DNA, 39 bases in frame from base 1. The germline ends are 7 bases apart after V is trimmed by 0 bases and J by 7 bases. CDR1 and CDR2 (SGHTA, FQGNSA) derive from the germline V gene. For repertoire sequencing, TCR beta CDR3 regions were amplified from RNA transcripts. The first round was an RT-PCR using HTBI primers with the Qiagen OneStep RT-PCR kit, and this first round was followed by a second-round multiplex PCR, then size selection and purification. Libraries were sequenced paired-end with 100 bp reads on an Illumina HiSeq2000. The published analysis was carried out like this. Reads were processed with SOAPnuke, discarding reads with adapters, uncalled bases, mean Phred below 15, or no exact constant-primer or identifier match. High-quality paired reads were merged with COPE v1.2.5. Each unique nucleotide sequence was treated as a clonotype, and MiTCR v1.1 was used to align the clonotypes to the IMGT TRB V, D and J references. Analysis was restricted to V-J combinations with a frequency above 0.0001, which covered 99.2% of repertoires. A TCR clonal expansion and chaos score per V-J combination was defined as the ratio of F50 clonal expansion to chaos observed in the TCRdist matrix. Welch's t-statistics and random forest were used to narrow the features down to 13 V-J combinations, which were then fed into a naive Bayes classifier. Thyroid-blood repertoire similarity was quantified with the Morisita-Horn index. TCRdb trimmed the raw reads at Q25, called clones with MiXCR and kept productive beta chains. Rows with one shared CDR3 protein collapse into an entry with the most common genes and DNA. TCRdb assigned the V and J calls; the authors' analysis was not used. This sample holds 500,000 to 700,000 distinct CDR3 sequences; 22% were observed only once. Around 6.5% of the sample is taken by the ten largest.

These data belong to a study of Graves' ophthalmopathy and Graves' hyperthyroidism (dated by TCRdb to the late 2010s). The study in broad terms: Peripheral blood was collected at initial diagnosis, prior to any treatment. The study used TCR beta repertoire signatures to distinguish Graves' ophthalmopathy from Graves' hyperthyroidism and to predict progression to ophthalmopathy. In total, 135 blood samples were TCR-sequenced: 40 to 45 ophthalmopathy, some 75 hyperthyroidism and around 17 hyperthyroidism-to-ophthalmopathy patients. To explore V-J signatures that separate ophthalmopathy from hyperthyroidism, a discovery set of about a hundred patients was enrolled, consisting of fewer than 45 with ophthalmopathy and roughly 59 with stable hyperthyroidism. An independent validation cohort was composed of approximately 19 hyperthyroidism patients and around 16 patients who later progressed from hyperthyroidism to ophthalmopathy. T-cell repertoires of thyroid tissue and blood were compared in more than five hyperthyroidism patients. Following sampling, methimazole starting at 30 mg daily was administered to hyperthyroidism patients, and high-dose intravenous methylprednisolone was administered to ophthalmopathy patients. The 100 or so discovery patients were randomly divided into training and test sets at a 7:3 ratio. What the research found in general, with its limitations: In cross-validation, the 13-signature model distinguished ophthalmopathy from stable hyperthyroidism with 85% to 90% sensitivity and about 84% specificity, and in the test set the corresponding values were approximately 80% and 75%. Most expanded thyroid clonotypes with frequency above 0.001 were also detected in blood, suggesting blood repertoires may reflect the thyroid immune response. In validation, the model predicted ophthalmopathy progression with about 70% sensitivity and roughly 72% specificity; 12 predicted patients were CT-confirmed with GO in a median of approximately 6.2 months. Sample size was not predetermined statistically, and investigators were not blinded to group allocation.

The TCR comes from a woman younger than 35 with stable Graves' hyperthyroidism. Some clones in this sample may be carry-over from other donors' samples. Donor details come from another sample of the same person, matched by shared clones. What was sequenced was peripheral blood. In this chain, TRBV7-2 is recombined with TRBJ2-4; the D segment could be TRBD2, given 6 matching bases. The DNA sequence is given as TGTGCCAGCAGCTTAGCAAGCGGGAACATTCAGTACTTC. Translation gives CASSLASGNIQYF.